This T cell receptor beta chain was profiled in a study of cytomegalovirus exposure and HLA in healthy donors. This clone was observed a single time. Its antigen is undetermined. Germline CDR1 reads SGHTA; CDR2 reads FQGNSA. This CDR3 is 15 amino acids long. Trimming shortened V by 1 base and J by 4 bases, and 11 bases separated the two germline ends. General study results and limits: For most subjects, TCR beta sequences were reported to predict HLA-A and HLA-B alleles with accuracy.

It was with 60 Vbeta and 13 Jbeta primers that the PCR ran. Method: immunoSEQ multiplex PCR; TCRdb's copy keeps in-frame clones and lacks some. The table lists about 73,000 clones, around three quarters of them singletons. Sequencing used PBMCs. This chain connects TRBV7-2 to TRBJ2-1; D is perhaps TRBD1 (6 bases). This TCR was sampled from a male donor in good health and CMV-seronegative. The CDR3 protein is CASSLDWTAYNEQFF. The CDR3 nucleotides read TGTGCCAGCAGCTTAGACTGGACAGCATACAATGAGCAGTTCTTC.